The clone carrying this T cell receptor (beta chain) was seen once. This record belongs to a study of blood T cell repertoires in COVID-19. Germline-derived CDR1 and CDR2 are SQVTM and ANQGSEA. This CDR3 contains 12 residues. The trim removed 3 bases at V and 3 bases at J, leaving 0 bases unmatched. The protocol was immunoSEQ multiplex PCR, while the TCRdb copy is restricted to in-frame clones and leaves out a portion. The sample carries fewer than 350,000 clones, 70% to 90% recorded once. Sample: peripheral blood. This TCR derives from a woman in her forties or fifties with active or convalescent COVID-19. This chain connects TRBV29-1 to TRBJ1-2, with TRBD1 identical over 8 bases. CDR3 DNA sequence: TGCAGCGTTGAGGGACAGGACTATGGCTACACCTTC. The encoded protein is CSVEGQDYGYTF.